Shown below are 21 T cell receptor beta chains from a single sample sequenced in a study of ipilimumab plus nivolumab after autologous stem cell transplantation. Produced via immunoSEQ multiplex PCR; TCRdb's table is partial and in-frame only. Here the sample spans over 35,000 clones, more than 85% being singletons. The sequencing used PBMCs, collected in a trial of ipilimumab plus nivolumab as post-transplant consolidation. These receptors all come from a male donor with multiple myeloma.

V usage is TRBV4-1 and J usage is TRBJ2-5, with 9 positions matching TRBD2. This CDR3 is built from 16 residues. V lost 0 bases to trimming and J lost 2 bases; unmatched junction nucleotides: 4. The germline CDR1 and CDR2 sequences are MGHRA and YSYEKL. The chain's CDR3 is CASSQEATSGQETQYF. The CDR3 nucleotides are TGCGCCAGCAGCCAAGAGGCGACTAGCGGACAAGAGACCCAGTACTTC.

The gene calls are TRBV5-5 and TRBJ2-1; 8 bases fit TRBD2. J gave up 6 bases and V 4 bases, and 12 bases lay outside the gene matches. In germline, CDR1 is SGHKS, CDR2 YYEKEE (reference sequence). The CDR3 totals 16 residues. CDR3 coding DNA: TGTGCCAGCAGCCCCCTTCCGAGCGGGAGAGGCAATGAGCAGTTCTTC. Translated: CASSPLPSGRGNEQFF.

V gene TRBV6-1 combines with J gene TRBJ2-5; TRBD2 agrees at 9 bases. In germline, CDR1 is MNHNS, CDR2 SASEGT. V lost 2 bases and J lost 4; bases outside the gene matches: 8. The CDR3 totals 16 residues. CDR3 coding DNA: TGTGCCAGCAGTGAACTTCTAGCGGGGATTGGAGAGACCCAGTACTTC. Protein: CASSELLAGIGETQYF.

This sequence joins TRBV2 and TRBJ2-7, with TRBD1 as a possible D gene (6 bases). Per the germline V gene, CDR1 is SNHLY and CDR2 is FYNNEI. The CDR3 is made up of 14 amino acids. V was trimmed by 6 bases and J by 2 bases, leaving 14 bases between them. CDR3 in amino acids: CASSSTQGTYEQYF. In nucleotides, the CDR3 is TGTGCCAGCAGCTCTACCCAGGGGACCTACGAGCAGTACTTC.

This CDR3 is CASSYNVNTEAFF. The CDR3 DNA follows: TGTGCCAGCAGTTACAACGTGAACACTGAAGCTTTCTTT. The genes are TRBV6-5 and TRBJ1-1; D gene unclear. The germline V and J ends were trimmed by 2 bases and 0 bases, with 4 bases remaining between them. Germline V CDR1 and CDR2: MNHEY, SVGAGI. This CDR3 is built from 13 residues.

The sample holds one count of this clone. J is TRBJ2-7 and V is TRBV7-2; tentative D call: TRBD2 (6 bases). Between the trimmed V and J ends, which lost 3 bases and 1 base, there was a span of 19 bases. Per germline, CDR1 SGHTA and CDR2 FQGNSA. CDR3 length: 17 amino acids. CDR3 sequence reads: CASSFLTRRENSYEQYF. As DNA, the CDR3 is TGTGCCAGCAGCTTCCTAACTAGGAGGGAGAATTCCTACGAGCAGTACTTC. Using reference TRBV7-2 and TRBJ2-7 for the parts outside the CDR3, the full variable domain is GAGVSQSPSNKVTEKGKDVELRCDPISGHTALYWYRQSLGQGLEFLIYFQGNSAPDKSGLPSDRFSAERTGGSVSTLTIQRTQQEDSAVYLCASSFLTRRENSYEQYFGPGTRLTVT.

The genes are TRBV6-6 and TRBJ2-1, with 9 nucleotides matching TRBD2. Germline-derived CDR1 and CDR2 are MNHNY and SVGAGI (reference sequence). V lost 0 bases, J lost 4 bases, and 4 bases stayed unmatched. This CDR3 contains 16 residues. In DNA, the CDR3 is TGTGCCAGCAGTTACTCGGGGACTAGCTTATACAATGAGCAGTTCTTC. Translating it yields CASSYSGTSLYNEQFF.

This chain connects TRBV29-1 to TRBJ1-5; TRBD1 matches 9 bases. Germline-derived CDR1 and CDR2 are SQVTM and ANQGSEA. CDR3 length: 14 residues. J lost 4 bases, V lost 6 bases, and 7 bases had no gene match. The CDR3 region is CSVSGQGSNQPQHF. DNA of the CDR3: TGCAGCGTGTCGGGACAGGGTAGTAATCAGCCCCAGCATTTT.

This rearrangement joins TRBV15 to TRBJ2-5, with D possibly being TRBD1 (5 bases). V gave up 1 base and J gave up 1 base, with 10 bases separating them. Germline lookup yields CDR1 LNHNV and CDR2 YYDKDF (reference sequence). The CDR3 consists of 15 residues. The CDR3 is CATSRVVGPQETQYF. The CDR3 DNA is TGTGCCACCAGCAGAGTAGTGGGGCCCCAAGAGACCCAGTACTTC.

This clone turned up a few times. V gene TRBV6-5 combines with J gene TRBJ1-3; TRBD1 matches 8 bases. CDR3 size: 14 residues. The V and J ends lost 8 bases and 2 bases, in that order; junction bases with no gene match: 5. Germline V gene sequence: CDR1 MNHEY, CDR2 SVGAGI. The CDR3 loop is CASRPGQAGNTIYF. CDR3 bases: TGTGCCAGCCGACCGGGACAGGCTGGAAACACCATATATTTT.

In nucleotides, the CDR3 is TGTGCCAGCAGCGTTGGAGAGCATCGCGGGGAGCTGTTTTTT. Amino acid sequence: CASSVGEHRGELFF. J is TRBJ2-2 and V is TRBV9, with no clear D. The CDR3 covers 14 residues. V was trimmed by 2 bases and J by 7 bases, leaving 12 bases between them. Germline loops: CDR1 SGDLS, CDR2 YYNGEE.

Only one count was recorded for this clone. This chain connects TRBV28 to TRBJ1-4; TRBD1 is a possible D gene (6 bases). V was shortened by 5 bases and J by 0 bases, with 13 bases between the two germline ends. Germline V gene data show CDR1 as MDHEN and CDR2 as SYDVKM. This CDR3 has 16 residues. For the CDR3, the DNA is TGTGCCAGCAGTGCCCCCAGGGGAGCAACTAATGAAAAACTGTTTTTT. Protein sequence: CASSAPRGATNEKLFF. Full variable domain (missing parts from reference TRBV28 and TRBJ1-4): DVKVTQSSRYLVKRTGEKVFLECVQDMDHENMFWYRQDPGLGLRLIYFSYDVKMKEKGDIPEGYSVSREKKERFSLILESASTNQTSMYLCASSAPRGATNEKLFFGSGTQLSVL.

This chain connects TRBV7-9 to TRBJ2-1; D remains ambiguous. The CDR3 is 12 residues long. V lost 1 base to trimming and J lost 13 bases, with 11 bases between them. CDR1 and CDR2 (germline): SEHNR, FQNEAQ (reference sequence). For the CDR3, the DNA is TGTGCCAGCAGCTTAGAATGGCAGAACCAGTTCTTC. It encodes CASSLEWQNQFF. Drawing the rest from reference TRBV7-9 and TRBJ2-1, the complete variable domain is DTGVSQNPRHKITKRGQNVTFRCDPISEHNRLYWYRQTLGQGPEFLTYFQNEAQLEKSRLLSDRFSAERPKGSFSTLEIQRTEQGDSAMYLCASSLEWQNQFFGPGTRLTVL.

V is TRBV2 and J is TRBJ2-7; D is possibly TRBD2 (5 bases). Germline CDR1 reads SNHLY; CDR2 reads FYNNEI. This CDR3 is built from 12 residues. V was cut by 4 bases and J by 6 bases, with 10 bases left in between. The CDR3 coding sequence is TGTGCCAGCAGTGTTAGAGGAGGCGAGCAGTACTTC. Translated, it gives CASSVRGGEQYF.

The chain recombines TRBV15 with TRBJ2-7, with a possible D match to TRBD2 (7 bases). V dropped 1 base and J dropped 2 bases, with 12 bases sitting between them. The CDR3 is 15 amino acids. Germline CDR1 LNHNV, CDR2 YYDKDF (reference sequence). In DNA, the CDR3 is TGTGCCACCAGCAGAGCCGGGGGGCGGGCCTACGAGCAGTACTTC. Protein sequence: CATSRAGGRAYEQYF.

For the CDR3, the DNA is TGTGCCAGCAGCTCACAGGGATTTGCTGGGGCCAACGTCCTGACTTTC. It encodes CASSSQGFAGANVLTF. The chain joins TRBV5-4 to TRBJ2-6; possibly TRBD1 for D (6 bases). This CDR3 is 16 amino acids long. Germline CDR1 reads SGHNT; CDR2 reads YYREEE (reference sequence). Trimming took 3 bases from V and 2 from J, leaving 12 bases between them.

This clone showed up just once. The J gene is TRBJ2-1, the V gene TRBV28, with a possible D match to TRBD2 (5 bases). The CDR3 is made up of 12 amino acids. Germline values: CDR1 MDHEN, CDR2 SYDVKM. The V end was cut by 6 bases, the J end by 6 bases, with 9 bases between. In DNA, the CDR3 is TGTGCCAGCAGATCGGGGTTCAATGAGCAGTTCTTC. Translation gives CASRSGFNEQFF.

The chain has TRBV15 and TRBJ1-1; D gene unclear. Germline CDR1 is LNHNV and CDR2 is YYDKDF (reference sequence). This CDR3 has 14 residues. The V and J ends lost 4 bases and 4 bases respectively, with 13 bases between them. CDR3 coding DNA: TGTGCCACCAGCATCAGAGGGCGGCTCACTGAAGCTTTCTTT. Protein sequence: CATSIRGRLTEAFF.

The CDR3 DNA follows: TGTGCCAGCAGCGCCCGACTATACGGTGCTGAGACCCAGTACTTC. It encodes CASSARLYGAETQYF. The chain recombines TRBV21-1 with TRBJ2-5; the table's D call TRBD2 went unverified against the DNA. TRBV21-1 is classified as a pseudogene. The CDR3 is 15 amino acids.

The genes are TRBV18 and TRBJ2-3; tentatively, D is TRBD1 (5 bases). Germline CDR1 reads KGHSH; CDR2 reads LQKENI. V lost 4 bases and J 0 bases, leaving 11 bases between the germline ends. The CDR3 spans 15 residues. CDR3 amino acids: CASSRGAASTDTQYF. The CDR3 DNA reads as TGTGCCAGCTCACGGGGCGCGGCTAGCACAGATACGCAGTATTTT.

The rearrangement uses TRBV28 and TRBJ1-1; the D is unclear. CDR3 length: 15 amino acids. The germline V gene encodes CDR1 MDHEN and CDR2 SYDVKM. Trimming cost V 5 bases and J 1 base, with 14 bases left between them. Written as DNA, the CDR3 is TGTGCCAGCAGTGCCTGGGGAGGGCGGAACACTGAAGCTTTCTTT. It codes for CASSAWGGRNTEAFF.